Described below is a single T cell receptor beta chain sequence and its context. TCRdb's table, derived via immunoSEQ multiplex PCR, lists solely in-frame clones and lacks some. The sample carries some 150,000 clones, 80% to 85% recorded once. The sample originates from a study of blood T cell repertoires in COVID-19. The wider study: Some COVID-19 samples were acute and others convalescent; all came from the United States, Italy and Spain. Nucleic acid was either cDNA or gDNA, and it came from T cells, B-cell-depleted T cells, or PBMCs.

Germline V gene data show CDR1 as SEHNR and CDR2 as FQNEAQ (reference sequence). The CDR3 is 16 amino acids. V shed 2 bases, J shed 0 bases, and the junction held 2 bases outside the gene matches. The chain joins TRBV7-9 to TRBJ2-3; 10 bases are shared with TRBD2. The clonotype originates from a human donor in a cohort sampled during active COVID-19. The sequencing sample was made of peripheral blood. The CDR3 spells CASSLKTSGSTDTQYF. The CDR3 region has the DNA TGTGCCAGCAGCTTAAAGACTAGCGGGAGCACAGATACGCAGTATTTT.